The sequence of this TCR beta chain was determined in a study of immune characterization of retroperitoneal liposarcoma. V lost 2 bases and J lost 3; bases outside the gene matches: 4. Per germline, CDR1 ENHRY and CDR2 SYGVKD. The length of the CDR3 is 15 residues. TCRdb redid the calling of the PCR reads with MiXCR, one entry per CDR3 protein. The table records around 10,000 distinct CDR3 sequences, roughly 20% of them present only once. The clonotype originates from a female donor with retroperitoneal liposarcoma. The chain recombines TRBV10-3 with TRBJ1-1; 9 bases match TRBD1. The sample consisted of blood. The CDR3 bases are TGTGCCATCAGTGAGACAGGGGGCAGGGACACTGAAGCTTTCTTT. The encoded protein is CAISETGGRDTEAFF.